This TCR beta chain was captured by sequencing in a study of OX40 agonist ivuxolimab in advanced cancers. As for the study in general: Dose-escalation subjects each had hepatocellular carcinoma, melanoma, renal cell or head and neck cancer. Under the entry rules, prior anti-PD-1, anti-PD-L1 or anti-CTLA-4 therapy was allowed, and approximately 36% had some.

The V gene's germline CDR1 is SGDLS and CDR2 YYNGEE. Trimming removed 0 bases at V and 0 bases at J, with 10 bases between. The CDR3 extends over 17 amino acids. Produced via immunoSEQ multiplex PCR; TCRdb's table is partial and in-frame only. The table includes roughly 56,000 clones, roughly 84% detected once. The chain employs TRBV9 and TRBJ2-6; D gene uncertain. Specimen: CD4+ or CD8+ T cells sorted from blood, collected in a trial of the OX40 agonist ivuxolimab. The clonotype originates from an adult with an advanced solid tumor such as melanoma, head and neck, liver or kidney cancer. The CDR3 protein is CASSVAFESSGANVLTF. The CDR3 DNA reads TGTGCCAGCAGCGTAGCTTTTGAGAGCTCTGGGGCCAACGTCCTGACTTTC.